This passage covers 26 T cell receptor beta chains from one sample sequenced in a study of T cells after somatic rescue of genetic block. TCRdb's table, derived via immunoSEQ multiplex PCR, lists solely in-frame clones and lacks some. The sample carries roughly 110,000 clones, around nine tenths recorded once. The sequenced material came from peripheral blood mononuclear cells (PBMCs). The receptors come from a young woman.

Here the CDR3 reads CASSHGQGREQYF. The CDR3 region has the DNA TGTGCCAGCAGCCATGGACAGGGGCGCGAGCAGTACTTC. The chain employs TRBV5-4 and TRBJ2-7; 9 nucleotides match TRBD1. This CDR3 region has 13 residues. The V gene end was trimmed by 4 bases and the J gene end by 6 bases; junction bases not matched to a gene: 5. Germline loops: CDR1 SGHNT, CDR2 YYREEE (reference sequence).

The genes are TRBV5-6 and TRBJ1-3, with a tentative D call TRBD1 (5 bases). This CDR3 region has 15 residues. Germline CDR1 and CDR2: SGHDT and YYEEEE. Trimming removed 0 bases from V and 2 bases from J, with 9 bases in between. CDR3 loop: CASSLEVGPGNTIYF. DNA for the CDR3: TGTGCCAGCAGCTTGGAGGTGGGACCTGGAAACACCATATATTTT.

The V call is TRBV9, the J call TRBJ1-3, with D perhaps matching TRBD1 (6 bases). V shed 0 bases and J shed 2 bases, with 6 bases lying between them. Germline V gene data show CDR1 as SGDLS and CDR2 as YYNGEE. The CDR3 is 14 residues long. DNA for the CDR3: TGTGCCAGCAGCGTAGACAGGGCTGGAAACACCATATATTTT. The encoded protein is CASSVDRAGNTIYF. The full variable domain, with the rest looked up from reference TRBV9 and TRBJ1-3, is DSGVTQTPKHLITATGQRVTLRCSPRSGDLSVYWYQQSLDQGLQFLIQYYNGEERAKGNILERFSAQQFPDLHSELNLSSLELGDSALYFCASSVDRAGNTIYFGEGSWLTVV.

The V call is TRBV6-6, the J call TRBJ1-4; 9 bases match TRBD1. The CDR3 runs 15 residues. With 4 bases clipped from V and 7 bases from J, the junction kept 7 bases outside the gene matches. Germline CDR1 is MNHNY and CDR2 is SVGAGI (reference sequence). The CDR3 sequence is CASSSSQGAGEKLFF. The DNA for the CDR3 is TGTGCCAGCAGTTCCTCACAGGGGGCGGGTGAAAAACTGTTTTTT.

The chain links TRBV2 to TRBJ2-7; D may be TRBD2 (7 bases). V lost 9 bases and J 3 bases, leaving 21 bases between the germline ends. The CDR3 runs to 15 residues. Per germline, CDR1 SNHLY and CDR2 FYNNEI. CDR3 region: CASRHGGAQNYEQYF. The CDR3 DNA is TGTGCCAGTAGGCATGGGGGGGCCCAAAACTACGAGCAGTACTTC.

V is TRBV7-9 and J is TRBJ2-1; a possible D gene is TRBD2 (5 bases). Germline CDR1 reads SEHNR; CDR2 reads FQNEAQ (reference sequence). The ends were cut back, 0 bases at V and 6 bases at J, with 12 bases in the middle. This CDR3 spans 15 amino acids. The CDR3 is CASSLATPRGNEQFF. The CDR3 DNA follows: TGTGCCAGCAGCTTAGCGACTCCCCGGGGCAATGAGCAGTTCTTC.

The J gene is TRBJ1-1, the V gene TRBV6-5, with D unclear. CDR3 length equals 16 residues. The germline V gene has CDR1 MNHEY and CDR2 SVGAGI. Trimming pared 2 bases from V and 1 base from J, leaving 14 bases between. CDR3 protein: CASSYDVARRNTEAFF. As DNA, the CDR3 is TGTGCCAGCAGTTACGATGTAGCCAGGAGGAACACTGAAGCTTTCTTT.

The rearrangement uses TRBV4-2 and TRBJ1-4; tentative D call: TRBD1 (5 bases). Germline CDR1 is LGHNA and CDR2 is YNFKEQ. Trimming shortened V by 0 bases and J by 5 bases, and 10 bases separated the two germline ends. The CDR3 sequence is 15 residues long. The CDR3 DNA reads TGTGCCAGCAGCCAAGATTGGCGGGGCAATGAAAAACTGTTTTTT. Protein sequence: CASSQDWRGNEKLFF.

The genes are TRBV10-3 and TRBJ2-7; D is tentatively TRBD1 or TRBD2 (5 bases each). Germline CDR1 ENHRY, CDR2 SYGVKD. V was cut by 5 bases and J by 0 bases, with 14 bases left in between. The CDR3 loop spans 15 amino acids. The CDR3 protein is CAISLYPGLSYEQYF. In DNA, the CDR3 is TGTGCCATCAGTTTATATCCGGGGCTCTCCTACGAGCAGTACTTC.

This clone was recorded a few times. The V call is TRBV6-1, the J call TRBJ2-7; weak D call: TRBD1 (6 bases). The CDR3 is made up of 15 amino acids. Germline CDR1 is MNHNS and CDR2 is SASEGT. The V end lost 1 base, the J end lost 2 bases, and 12 bases lay between the germline ends. Here the CDR3 DNA reads TGTGCCAGCAGTGAAGACGAGACAGGTCCCTACGAGCAGTACTTC. Translated: CASSEDETGPYEQYF.

This clone was found once. The chain uses TRBV19 and TRBJ1-3, with 9 positions matching TRBD1. J lost 8 bases, V lost 3 bases, and 5 bases had no gene match. Germline-derived CDR1 and CDR2 are LNHDA and SQIVND (reference sequence). The CDR3 is 14 amino acids. This CDR3 is CASSMSTGGDTIYF. CDR3 coding DNA: TGTGCCAGTAGTATGTCGACAGGGGGGGACACCATATATTTT.

This chain uses TRBV11-2 with TRBJ1-6; D not resolved. In germline, CDR1 is SGHAT, CDR2 FQNNGV. The ends were cut back, 2 bases at V and 5 bases at J, with 19 bases in the middle. The CDR3 runs 18 residues. CDR3 in amino acids: CASSLWSGYRRDNSPLHF. CDR3 sequence (DNA): TGTGCCAGCAGCTTATGGTCAGGCTACCGAAGAGATAATTCACCCCTCCACTTT. Drawing the rest from reference TRBV11-2 and TRBJ1-6, the complete variable domain is EAGVAQSPRYKIIEKRQSVAFWCNPISGHATLYWYQQILGQGPKLLIQFQNNGVVDDSQLPKDRFSAERLKGVDSTLKIQPAKLEDSAVYLCASSLWSGYRRDNSPLHFGNGTRLTVT.

This chain connects TRBV6-1 to TRBJ2-1, with 8 nucleotides matching TRBD1. CDR1 and CDR2 from the germline V gene are MNHNS and SASEGT. Trimming at V came to 8 bases and at J to 0 bases, leaving 3 bases not matched to a gene. The CDR3 runs to 14 residues. The CDR3 DNA sequence: TGTGCCAGCGGACAGGGCAGCTCCTACAATGAGCAGTTCTTC. Its protein is CASGQGSSYNEQFF.

The chain is built from TRBV19 and TRBJ2-3; D is unclear. The V gene's germline CDR1 is LNHDA and CDR2 SQIVND (reference sequence). The germline V and J ends were trimmed by 7 bases and 0 bases, with 17 bases remaining between them. The CDR3 is made up of 16 amino acids. The CDR3: CASTSAPHRSTDTQYF. Here the CDR3 DNA reads TGTGCCAGTACCTCAGCCCCCCACAGAAGCACAGATACGCAGTATTTT.

The chain couples TRBV6-5 to TRBJ1-2, with D possibly TRBD1 on 6 matching bases. There are 14 residues in the CDR3. The germline V gene encodes CDR1 MNHEY and CDR2 SVGAGI. Trimming removed 1 base from V and 7 bases from J, with 13 bases in between. The CDR3 coding sequence is TGTGCCAGCAGTTACTTTACAGGGATGGGTGGCTACACCTTC. Amino acid sequence: CASSYFTGMGGYTF.

The V gene is TRBV7-3, the J gene TRBJ2-7; D might be TRBD1 or TRBD2, each matching 5 bases. Germline V gene sequence: CDR1 SGHTA, CDR2 FQGTGA. CDR3 length: 15 amino acids. Deletions cut 5 bases from V and 0 bases from J, with 14 bases between. The CDR3 sequence is CASSIRPGPSYEQYF. In DNA, the CDR3 is TGTGCCAGCAGCATTCGTCCGGGGCCCTCCTACGAGCAGTACTTC.

This clone was detected only once. The chain links TRBV9 to TRBJ2-1; 9 nucleotides align to TRBD2. V dropped 1 base and J dropped 6; count of bases not matched to a gene: 8. This CDR3 region has 16 residues. Germline CDR1 SGDLS, CDR2 YYNGEE. The chain's CDR3 is CASSVSGLAMANEQFF. In DNA form, the CDR3 reads TGTGCCAGCAGCGTATCCGGACTAGCGATGGCCAATGAGCAGTTCTTC.

The chain couples TRBV28 to TRBJ1-1; 8 bases align to TRBD1. The CDR3 extends over 17 amino acids. V shed 5 bases and J 4 bases; nucleotides not matched to a gene: 15. CDR1 is MDHEN, CDR2 SYDVKM, per germline. For the CDR3, the DNA is TGTGCCAGCAGTCCAGGGGGCGGCCCGGTAGGTCGCACTGAAGCTTTCTTT. Its protein product is CASSPGGGPVGRTEAFF.

This rearrangement joins TRBV30 to TRBJ2-5; 7 bases fit TRBD2. Per the germline V gene, CDR1 is GTSNPN and CDR2 is SVGIG (reference sequence). This CDR3 region has 14 residues. The J segment lost 1 base and the V segment lost 8 bases, leaving 10 bases of the junction unmatched. The CDR3 loop is CASTLGGGQETQYF. As DNA, the CDR3 is TGTGCCAGTACCCTGGGGGGGGGCCAAGAGACCCAGTACTTC.

This clone was picked up a small number of times. The gene calls are TRBV11-1 and TRBJ2-7; D is unresolved. This CDR3 has 15 amino acids. V was clipped by 1 base and J by 6 bases, with 16 bases between them. The germline gives CDR1 SGHAT, CDR2 FQDESV (reference sequence). DNA of the CDR3: TGTGCCAGCAGCTTAGTATCATTGCCCTCGGCCGAGCAGTACTTC. This sequence encodes CASSLVSLPSAEQYF.

The chain links TRBV27 to TRBJ2-5; D tentatively fits TRBD1 or TRBD2 (6 bases each). CDR1 is MNHEY, CDR2 SMNVEV, per germline (reference sequence). The CDR3 sequence is 13 residues long. V lost 5 bases, J lost 7 bases, and 14 bases lay in between. The CDR3 here is CASSLLAQGTQYF. The CDR3 nucleotides read TGTGCCAGCAGTCTACTAGCACAGGGGACCCAGTACTTC.

The CDR3 protein is CASSPSEANTQYF. Written as DNA, the CDR3 is TGTGCCAGCAGCCCCTCGGAGGCAAATACGCAGTATTTT. V usage is TRBV7-2 and J usage is TRBJ2-3; a possible D gene is TRBD2 (5 bases). V was pared by 5 bases and J by 7 bases, with 13 bases between. Germline values: CDR1 SGHTA, CDR2 FQGNSA. This CDR3 is 13 amino acids long.

The gene calls are TRBV7-9 and TRBJ1-4, with D unclear. From germline, CDR1 is SEHNR and CDR2 FQNEAQ (reference sequence). The CDR3 loop spans 18 amino acids. Trimming removed 5 bases from V and 0 bases from J, with 19 bases in between. CDR3: CASSLDMGFAATNEKLFF. For the CDR3, the DNA is TGTGCCAGCAGCCTCGATATGGGGTTCGCGGCAACTAATGAAAAACTGTTTTTT.

The chain uses TRBV9 and TRBJ2-6; D unclear. This CDR3 has 13 residues. Germline V lookup: CDR1 SGDLS, CDR2 YYNGEE. Trimming left V 4 bases short and J 0 bases short, with 2 bases between. The CDR3 DNA reads TGTGCCAGCAGCCGCTCTGGGGCCAACGTCCTGACTTTC. This sequence encodes CASSRSGANVLTF.

In this sample, this clone turned up once. The gene calls are TRBV29-1 and TRBJ1-2; TRBD1 might be the D (6 bases). The CDR3 loop spans 12 amino acids. Deletions cut 4 bases from V and 4 bases from J, with 10 bases between. Germline V gene sequence: CDR1 SQVTM, CDR2 ANQGSEA. CDR3 region: CSVGGGGYGYTF. The DNA for the CDR3 is TGCAGCGTTGGGGGAGGGGGCTATGGCTACACCTTC.

In its sample, this clone was seen once. The chain's CDR3 is CAIRLAGGPYEQYF. For the CDR3, the DNA is TGTGCCATCAGGTTAGCGGGGGGCCCCTACGAGCAGTACTTC. The chain employs TRBV10-3 and TRBJ2-7; 10 nucleotides line up with TRBD2. CDR3 length equals 14 residues. Per germline, CDR1 ENHRY and CDR2 SYGVKD. Trimming removed 6 bases from V and 2 bases from J; junction bases left unmatched: 4.